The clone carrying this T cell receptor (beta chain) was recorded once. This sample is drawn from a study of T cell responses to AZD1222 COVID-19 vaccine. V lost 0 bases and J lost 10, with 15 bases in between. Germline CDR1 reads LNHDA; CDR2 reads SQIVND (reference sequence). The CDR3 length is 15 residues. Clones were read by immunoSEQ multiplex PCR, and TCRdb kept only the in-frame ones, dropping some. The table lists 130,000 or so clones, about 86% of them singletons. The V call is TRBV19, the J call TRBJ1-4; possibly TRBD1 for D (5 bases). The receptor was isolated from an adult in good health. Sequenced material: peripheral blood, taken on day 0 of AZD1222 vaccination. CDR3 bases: TGTGCCAGTAGTATAGATCCGGGGCTGGGAGGAAAACTGTTTTTT. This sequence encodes CASSIDPGLGGKLFF.